Listed here is a single T cell receptor beta chain. The repertoire was sequenced with immunoSEQ multiplex PCR; TCRdb's copy has only in-frame clones and lacks some. The sample yields 130,000 or so clones, around 87% seen once. This sample is part of a study of control samples from healthy donors and cancer patients. The CDR3 runs 14 residues. Germline values: CDR1 MNHEY, CDR2 SVGAGI. V lost 2 bases, J lost 7 bases, and 14 bases lay in between. This clonotype was obtained from a man aged 25-45 years in good health. Sequenced: blood. The chain combines TRBV6-5 with TRBJ1-2; D unresolved. DNA for the CDR3: TGTGCCAGCAGTTACGGAGGGAATCCCGGTGGCTACACCTTC. Its translation: CASSYGGNPGGYTF.